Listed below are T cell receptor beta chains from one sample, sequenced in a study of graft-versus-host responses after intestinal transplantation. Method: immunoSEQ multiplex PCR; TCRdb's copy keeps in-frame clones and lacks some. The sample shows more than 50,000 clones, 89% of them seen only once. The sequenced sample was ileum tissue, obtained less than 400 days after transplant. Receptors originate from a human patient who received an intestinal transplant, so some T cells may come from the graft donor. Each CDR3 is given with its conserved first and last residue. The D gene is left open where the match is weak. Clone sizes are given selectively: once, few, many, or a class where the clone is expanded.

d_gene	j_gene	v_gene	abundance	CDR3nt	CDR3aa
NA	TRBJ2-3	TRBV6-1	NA	TGTGCCAGCAGTGACGGACAACCAACAGATACGCAGTATTTT	CASSDGQPTDTQYF
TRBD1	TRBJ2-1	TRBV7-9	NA	TGTGCCAGCAGCTGGAGACAGGGGGCTTTCGGTGAGCAGTTCTTC	CASSWRQGAFGEQFF
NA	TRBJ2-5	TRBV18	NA	TGTGCCAGCTCACCAGGAGGCCAAGAGACCCAGTACTTC	CASSPGGQETQYF
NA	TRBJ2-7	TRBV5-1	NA	TGCGCCAGCAGCTTTTCTGCGACAGTAGGCGAGCAGTACTTC	CASSFSATVGEQYF
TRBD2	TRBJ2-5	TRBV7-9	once	TGTGCCAGCAGCTTGCGGGGGGTCCAAGAGACCCAGTACTTC	CASSLRGVQETQYF
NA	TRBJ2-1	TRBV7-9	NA	TGTGCCAGCAGCCCTCGGGAGCACGGCGGTGAGCAGTTCTTC	CASSPREHGGEQFF
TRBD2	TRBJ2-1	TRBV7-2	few	TGTGCCAGCAGCCTCGGACTAGCCTTCAATGAGCAGTTCTTC	CASSLGLAFNEQFF
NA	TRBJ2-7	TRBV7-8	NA	TGTGCCAGCGGGGGGGAGACAGGGGACTACGAGCAGTACTTC	CASGGETGDYEQYF
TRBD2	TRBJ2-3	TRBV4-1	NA	TGCGCCAGCAGCCAAGATCAGCTAGCGGGAACGGGAGATACGCAGTATTTT	CASSQDQLAGTGDTQYF
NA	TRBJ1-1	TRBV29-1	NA	TGCAGCGTTGTACAGGAGAACACTGAAGCTTTCTTT	CSVVQENTEAFF
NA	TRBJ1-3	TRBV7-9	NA	TGTGCCAGCAGCACCAACCGGGACAACTCTGGAAACACCATATATTTT	CASSTNRDNSGNTIYF
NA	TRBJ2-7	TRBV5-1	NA	TGCGCCAGCATCACAGACAGCGAAGTCTCCTACGAGCAGTACTTC	CASITDSEVSYEQYF
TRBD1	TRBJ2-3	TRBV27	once	TGTGCCAGCAGTTTCACAGGGGGCACAGATACGCAGTATTTT	CASSFTGGTDTQYF
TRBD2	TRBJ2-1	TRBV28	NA	TGTGCCAGCAGTGGAACTAGCGAAGCTCCCAAATGGGCCCCGGGCCCCTACAATGAGCAGTTCTTC	CASSGTSEAPKWAPGPYNEQFF
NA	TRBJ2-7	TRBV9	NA	NA	CASSVASGNYEQCF
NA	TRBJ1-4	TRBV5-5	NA	TGTGCCAGCAGCTTCCGACAGATATCCGATGAAAAACTGTTTTTT	CASSFRQISDEKLFF
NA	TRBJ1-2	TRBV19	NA	TGTGCCAGTACCCTGGGCCACAGAGTAGACAAAGGCTACACCTTC	CASTLGHRVDKGYTF
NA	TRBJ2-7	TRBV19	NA	TGTGCCAGTAGTATTCACAGGGATGGTTTCTACGAGCAGTACTTC	CASSIHRDGFYEQYF
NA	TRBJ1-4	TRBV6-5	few	TGTGCCAGCAGTTCACTTCTAGGGGGAGAAAAACTGTTTTTT	CASSSLLGGEKLFF
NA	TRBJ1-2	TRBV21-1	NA	TGTGCCAGCAGCATTCCCGGGACCTCGTGCTACACCTTC	CASSIPGTSCYTF
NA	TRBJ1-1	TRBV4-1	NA	TGCGCCAGCAGCCAAGTTGGCGGGATTAGGGCTGAAGCTTTCTTT	CASSQVGGIRAEAFF
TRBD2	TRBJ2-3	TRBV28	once	TGTGCCAGCAGTTTATATCGGGGGGGGCCAGATACGCAGTATTTT	CASSLYRGGPDTQYF
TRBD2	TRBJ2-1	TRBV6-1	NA	TGTGCCAGCAGTGAGTCACTAGCGGAAGACAATGAGCAGTTCTTC	CASSESLAEDNEQFF
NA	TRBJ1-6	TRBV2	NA	TGTGCCAGCAGTGAACGGGTCCGGCGGAGCTCCTATAATTCACCCCTCCACTTT	CASSERVRRSSYNSPLHF
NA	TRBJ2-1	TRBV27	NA	TGTGCCAGCAGTTTATCGGGGGTCTACAATGAGCAGTTCTTC	CASSLSGVYNEQFF
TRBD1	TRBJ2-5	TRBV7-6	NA	TGTGCCAGCAGCTTATGGACAGGGCAACAAGAGACCCAGTACTTC	CASSLWTGQQETQYF
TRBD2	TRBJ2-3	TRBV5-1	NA	TGCGCCAGCAGCGACGGGACTAGCGGCCGCACAGATACGCAGTATTTT	CASSDGTSGRTDTQYF
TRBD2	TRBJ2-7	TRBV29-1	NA	TGCAGCGTGTCCGGGACTAGTCTCGGCGAGCAGTACTTC	CSVSGTSLGEQYF
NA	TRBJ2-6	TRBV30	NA	TGTGCCCTAGACCCCTCTGGGGCCAACGTCCTGACTTTC	CALDPSGANVLTF
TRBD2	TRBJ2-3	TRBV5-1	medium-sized	TGCGCCAGCAGCGAACTAGCGGGGGATTGGGGAACAGATACGCAGTATTTT	CASSELAGDWGTDTQYF
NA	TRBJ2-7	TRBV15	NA	TGTGCCACCAGCAGAGATGTACCCTCCTCCTACGAGCAGTACTTC	CATSRDVPSSYEQYF
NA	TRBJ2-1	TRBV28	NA	TGTGCCAGCAGTTTATCGGTAGGGGTTGCCTGGGCGCCGTTCTTC	CASSLSVGVAWAPFF